The source of this T cell receptor beta chain is a study of persistence of HIV-infected CD4 T cells. This was the immunoSEQ version 4 assay in survey mode. Assay: immunoSEQ multiplex PCR; the TCRdb copy retains only in-frame clones and omits some. Seen here are over 35,000 clones, just over 90% observed once, and the top ten hold around 2%. Regarding this clone: The antigen remains undetermined.

The CDR3 extends over 14 amino acids. CDR1 and CDR2 from the germline V gene are SNHLY and FYNNEI. V was shortened by 7 bases and J by 4 bases, with 14 bases between the two germline ends. Cells were stimulated nonspecifically with anti-CD3/anti-CD28 magnetic beads. Responding CD4+ T cells were sorted by upregulation of both CD40 ligand and CD69. The TCR was taken from an adult man with HIV who was CMV-seropositive. The input for sequencing was CD4+ T cells sorted from PBMCs after roughly 18-hour stimulation, taken from a patient who received antiretroviral therapy. The chain uses TRBV2 and TRBJ1-5; no reliable D call. This CDR3 reads CASKHPGSNQPQHF. The CDR3 DNA is TGTGCCAGCAAACACCCCGGGAGTAATCAGCCCCAGCATTTT.